One sample yielded the 23 T cell receptor beta chains listed below, sequenced in a study of shared clonotypes between healthy human individuals. Here immunoSEQ multiplex PCR was the method, and the copy in TCRdb shows in-frame clones only, minus some. The table has about 1 million clones, about 75% seen once. The sequenced sample consisted of memory CD4+ T cells sorted from blood. The subset is: CD45RA-negative fraction. The receptors here all came from a man aged 18-30 years in good health.

J is TRBJ1-6 and V is TRBV6-1; 7 nucleotides line up with TRBD1. From germline, CDR1 is MNHNS and CDR2 SASEGT. The CDR3 is made up of 14 amino acids. After removal of 5 bases from V and 5 bases from J, the junction contained 3 bases not matched to a gene. CDR3 DNA sequence: TGTGCCAGCAGTCACGGACAGGATAATTCACCCCTCCACTTT. Protein sequence: CASSHGQDNSPLHF.

This CDR3 is CASYRDSQQETQYF. The CDR3 DNA reads TGCGCCAGCTATCGGGACAGCCAACAAGAGACCCAGTACTTC. The genes are TRBV5-1 and TRBJ2-5, with 7 nucleotides matching TRBD1. Germline CDR1 reads SGHRS; CDR2 reads YFSETQ. Trimming at V came to 7 bases and at J to 2 bases, leaving 8 bases not matched to a gene. The CDR3 runs to 14 residues.

This chain uses TRBV9 with TRBJ2-2; D ambiguous. The ends were cut back, 0 bases at V and 7 bases at J, with 7 bases in the middle. Germline CDR1 reads SGDLS; CDR2 reads YYNGEE. This CDR3 region has 13 residues. CDR3 residues: CASSVELNGELFF. In DNA, the CDR3 is TGTGCCAGCAGCGTAGAACTGAACGGGGAGCTGTTTTTT.

The chain recombines TRBV11-2 with TRBJ2-1; 7 nucleotides match TRBD2. With 6 bases clipped from V and 5 bases from J, the junction kept 7 bases outside the gene matches. CDR1 is SGHAT, CDR2 FQNNGV, per germline. There are 14 residues in the CDR3. This CDR3 reads CASRPGDYNNEQFF. In DNA form, the CDR3 reads TGTGCCAGCAGACCGGGGGACTACAACAATGAGCAGTTCTTC.

A remark on this clone: A read error likely explains this, since a far larger clone differs by one base. The chain joins TRBV5-6 to TRBJ2-7; D is perhaps TRBD1 (6 bases). V shed 1 base and J shed 2 bases, with 7 bases lying between them. Germline assignment: CDR1 SGHDT and CDR2 YYEEEE. CDR3 length equals 13 residues. This CDR3 is CASSLQGPYEQYF. DNA for the CDR3: TGTGCCAGCAGCTTGCAGGGGCCCTACGAGCAGTACTTC.

The J gene is TRBJ2-3, the V gene TRBV30, with 13 bases aligning to TRBD2. Germline V gene sequence: CDR1 GTSNPN, CDR2 SVGIG (reference sequence). V gave up 2 bases and J gave up 4 bases; unmatched junction bases: 3. The CDR3 contains 15 residues. CDR3 nucleotides: TGTGCCTGGAGTATCGGGACTAGCGGGGCAGATACGCAGTATTTT. Amino acids: CAWSIGTSGADTQYF.

This clone occurred a few times. This sequence joins TRBV28 and TRBJ1-2; 7 positions match TRBD1. Germline CDR1 reads MDHEN; CDR2 reads SYDVKM. The CDR3 loop spans 16 amino acids. V was clipped by 6 bases and J by 0 bases; unmatched bases: 10. In nucleotides, the CDR3 is TGTGCCAGCAGGACACAGGGGTACGGAGCTAACTATGGCTACACCTTC. Its protein product is CASRTQGYGANYGYTF.

This chain joins TRBV4-3 and TRBJ1-4, with D possibly matching TRBD1 (6 bases). Trimming took 1 base from V and 4 from J, leaving 19 bases between them. From germline, CDR1 is LGHNA and CDR2 YSLEER. The CDR3 is 18 residues long. The CDR3 sequence is CASSQAPAGEIVNEKLFF. The CDR3 DNA reads as TGCGCCAGCAGCCAAGCTCCGGCAGGGGAGATCGTTAATGAAAAACTGTTTTTT.

This clone was found once. The chain couples TRBV4-3 to TRBJ1-4; D is possibly TRBD1 (5 bases). CDR1 is LGHNA, CDR2 YSLEER, per germline. CDR3 length equals 16 residues. Trimming stripped 1 base from V and 5 bases from J, with 14 bases between. The CDR3 bases are TGCGCCAGCAGCCAAGTGGCGGGGGATCCCAATGAAAAACTGTTTTTT. Amino acid sequence: CASSQVAGDPNEKLFF.

V is TRBV11-2 and J is TRBJ2-1; 10 bases are a match to TRBD1. Germline values: CDR1 SGHAT, CDR2 FQNNGV. The ends lost 6 bases at V and 6 bases at J; junction bases unmatched: 11. The CDR3 loop spans 16 amino acids. The CDR3 nucleotides are TGTGCCAGCAGTAGGGACCGGCGGGACAGGGGCAATGAGCAGTTCTTC. The encoded protein is CASSRDRRDRGNEQFF.

The rearrangement links TRBV28 to TRBJ1-1, with D possibly matching TRBD1 (5 bases). Trimming took 7 bases from V and 4 from J, leaving 16 bases between them. There are 14 residues in the CDR3. CDR1 and CDR2 (germline): MDHEN, SYDVKM. The DNA for the CDR3 is TGTGCCAGCACCCCCGCAGGGTTCCTCACTGAAGCTTTCTTT. Its translation is CASTPAGFLTEAFF.

The chain carries TRBV9 and TRBJ2-2; D remains ambiguous. The germline V gene encodes CDR1 SGDLS and CDR2 YYNGEE. CDR3 size: 14 residues. V dropped 5 bases and J dropped 3 bases, with 11 bases sitting between them. The CDR3 is CASRFEEDTGELFF. In DNA form, the CDR3 reads TGTGCCAGCAGATTTGAAGAGGACACCGGGGAGCTGTTTTTT. The full variable domain, completed using reference TRBV9 and TRBJ2-2, is DSGVTQTPKHLITATGQRVTLRCSPRSGDLSVYWYQQSLDQGLQFLIQYYNGEERAKGNILERFSAQQFPDLHSELNLSSLELGDSALYFCASRFEEDTGELFFGEGSRLTVL.

V gene TRBV7-8 combines with J gene TRBJ2-1; D possibly uses TRBD1 or TRBD2 (6 bases each). The CDR3 is 17 amino acids. Germline CDR1 and CDR2: SGHVS and FQNEAQ. V gave up 1 base and J gave up 0 bases, with 13 bases separating them. CDR3 amino acids: CASSLGGAGSSYNEQFF. CDR3 DNA: TGTGCCAGCAGCTTAGGGGGGGCGGGAAGCTCCTACAATGAGCAGTTCTTC.

The CDR3 nucleotides read TGTGCCATCAGTGAGGGCAGCACCTACGAGCAGTACTTC. As protein: CAISEGSTYEQYF. The V gene is TRBV10-3, the J gene TRBJ2-7; no clear D gene. The CDR3 consists of 13 residues. V lost 2 bases and J lost 2, with 7 bases in between. The germline V gene has CDR1 ENHRY and CDR2 SYGVKD.

DNA of the CDR3: TGCAGCGCCGAGGGACAGGGAGGTGTAGGAAACATTCAGTACTTC. Amino acids: CSAEGQGGVGNIQYF. This chain uses TRBV29-1 with TRBJ2-4; 9 nucleotides agree with TRBD1. The CDR3 runs 15 residues. From germline, CDR1 is SQVTM and CDR2 ANQGSEA. The junction had 13 bases not matched to a gene; V was cut back by 7 bases and J by 6 bases.

The gene calls are TRBV7-8 and TRBJ1-5, with no clear D. This CDR3 region has 14 residues. The ends were cut back, 1 base at V and 2 bases at J, with 6 bases in the middle. Germline CDR1 SGHVS, CDR2 FQNEAQ. The CDR3 DNA is TGTGCCAGCAGCTTAGTTAGTGGCAATCAGCCCCAGCATTTT. Residues: CASSLVSGNQPQHF. Full variable domain (outside the CDR3, taken from reference TRBV7-8 and TRBJ1-5): GAGVSQSPRYKVAKRGQDVALRCDPISGHVSLFWYQQALGQGPEFLTYFQNEAQLDKSGLPSDRFFAERPEGSVSTLKIQRTQQEDSAVYLCASSLVSGNQPQHFGDGTRLSIL.

A single count supports this clone. The rearrangement uses TRBV7-2 and TRBJ2-4; the D call may be TRBD1 or TRBD2 (7 bases each). The CDR3 extends over 13 amino acids. Germline V CDR1 and CDR2: SGHTA, FQGNSA. Trimming removed 4 bases at V and 6 bases at J, with 10 bases between. The CDR3 here is CASSSRGGNIQYF. Written as DNA, the CDR3 is TGTGCCAGCAGCTCCAGGGGGGGAAACATTCAGTACTTC.

The genes are TRBV11-3 and TRBJ2-2; 10 positions agree with TRBD1. Germline values: CDR1 SGHNT, CDR2 YENEEA. Trimming at V came to 2 bases and at J to 6 bases, leaving 3 bases not matched to a gene. The CDR3 runs to 15 residues. CDR3 in amino acids: CASSLLGQGAGELFF. The CDR3 DNA reads as TGTGCCAGCAGCTTATTAGGACAGGGGGCCGGGGAGCTGTTTTTT.

The rearrangement links TRBV6-1 to TRBJ2-3; tentatively, D is TRBD1 or TRBD2 (5 bases each). The V gene lost 6 bases and the J gene lost 8 bases, with 18 bases spanning the gap. The CDR3 contains 14 residues. Germline V gene data show CDR1 as MNHNS and CDR2 as SASEGT. For the CDR3, the DNA is TGTGCCAGCAGACGCCTTCTTCGGGACGGTACGCAGTATTTT. Protein sequence: CASRRLLRDGTQYF.

This chain uses TRBV9 with TRBJ2-2; no firm D call. The CDR3 contains 17 residues. Per germline, CDR1 SGDLS and CDR2 YYNGEE. Trimming pared 0 bases from V and 2 bases from J, leaving 14 bases between. The CDR3 is CASSVASRLPNTGELFF. The CDR3, as DNA: TGTGCCAGCAGCGTAGCGTCGCGACTTCCTAACACCGGGGAGCTGTTTTTT.

This chain connects TRBV2 to TRBJ2-3; 8 bases align to TRBD1. The CDR3 runs to 14 residues. Trimming cost V 0 bases and J 4 bases; bases outside gene matches: 0. Per the germline V gene, CDR1 is SNHLY and CDR2 is FYNNEI. For the CDR3, the DNA is TGTGCCAGCAGTGAAGCCAGGGGGCCAGATACGCAGTATTTT. Its translation is CASSEARGPDTQYF.

The chain couples TRBV6-5 to TRBJ2-7, with 9 bases lining up with TRBD1. Germline V gene sequence: CDR1 MNHEY, CDR2 SVGAGI. CDR3 length equals 15 residues. Trimming removed 5 bases from V and 2 bases from J; junction bases left unmatched: 7. The CDR3 reads CASSRQGGIPYEQYF. The CDR3 DNA reads TGTGCCAGCAGTCGACAGGGGGGCATCCCCTACGAGCAGTACTTC.

This sequence joins TRBV5-1 and TRBJ1-4, with a possible D match to TRBD1 (6 bases). This CDR3 has 18 amino acids. The germline V gene encodes CDR1 SGHRS and CDR2 YFSETQ. Trimming shortened V by 4 bases and J by 1 base, and 20 bases separated the two germline ends. This CDR3 is CASSRLTGTVGTNEKLFF. CDR3 bases: TGCGCCAGCAGCCGGTTAACAGGGACGGTGGGAACTAATGAAAAACTGTTTTTT. Looking up the rest from reference TRBV5-1 and TRBJ1-4 gives the full variable domain: KAGVTQTPRYLIKTRGQQVTLSCSPISGHRSVSWYQQTPGQGLQFLFEYFSETQRNKGNFPGRFSGRQFSNSRSEMNVSTLELGDSALYLCASSRLTGTVGTNEKLFFGSGTQLSVL.